This T cell receptor (beta chain) was recovered during a study of T cell changes during pregnancy in multiple sclerosis. The sample holds one count of this clone. Germline V gene sequence: CDR1 MNHEY, CDR2 SMNVEV (reference sequence). The CDR3 covers 17 residues. Trimming took 3 bases from V and 3 from J, leaving 17 bases between them. Assay: immunoSEQ multiplex PCR; the TCRdb copy retains only in-frame clones and omits some. In the table there are around 20,000 clones, under 90% of which are singletons. The chain couples TRBV27 to TRBJ2-2; D perhaps matches TRBD1 (6 bases). The TCR was taken from a female donor with multiple sclerosis, enrolled in a pregnancy study. The source material was CD8+ T cells from peripheral blood mononuclear cells, sampled after pregnancy. The CDR3 loop reads CASSLGTGSLYTGELFF. CDR3 DNA sequence: TGTGCCAGCAGTTTGGGTACAGGGTCTCTTTACACCGGGGAGCTGTTTTTT.